A single sample gave rise to the 8 T cell receptor beta chains below, sequenced in a study of T-cell memory formation after mild COVID-19. Each CDR3 protein gets one entry after TCRdb re-called the 5' RACE reads with MiXCR. The data show around 150,000 distinct CDR3 sequences, around a third seen once. The specimen was PBMCs or a T cell subset sorted from them (not recorded which). These receptor sequences come from an adult woman who had mild COVID-19 (a few samples of this study predate the infection). Cell type and time point are not known.

The CDR3: CASSYRGIGGAFF. In DNA form, the CDR3 reads TGTGCCAGCAGTTACAGGGGGATTGGCGGAGCTTTCTTT. The chain uses TRBV27 and TRBJ1-1; 8 bases align to TRBD1. The junction had 8 bases not matched to a gene; V was cut back by 4 bases and J by 10 bases. The germline V gene encodes CDR1 MNHEY and CDR2 SMNVEV (reference sequence). This CDR3 is built from 13 residues.

Only a few counts were recorded for this clonotype. The CDR3: CATSSDRGLNNEQFF. The CDR3 DNA follows: TGTGCCACCAGCAGTGACAGGGGGCTGAACAATGAGCAGTTCTTC. This chain links TRBV15 with TRBJ2-1; TRBD1 matches at 10 bases. The CDR3 has 15 amino acids. V lost 3 bases, J lost 5 bases, and 4 bases stayed unmatched. Germline CDR1 is LNHNV and CDR2 is YYDKDF (reference sequence).

The V gene is TRBV9, the J gene TRBJ2-5; 14 nucleotides agree with TRBD2. V lost 3 bases and J lost 0; bases outside the gene matches: 13. Germline V gene lookup returns CDR1 SGDLS and CDR2 YYNGEE. There are 20 residues in the CDR3. The CDR3 protein is CASSATPTSGGAIDQETQYF. CDR3 nucleotides: TGTGCCAGCAGCGCTACCCCGACTAGCGGGGGGGCGATCGACCAAGAGACCCAGTACTTC.

The rearrangement joins TRBV7-2 to TRBJ2-3, with 8 bases identical to TRBD2. The V gene's germline CDR1 is SGHTA and CDR2 FQGNSA. This CDR3 has 14 residues. The J segment lost 8 bases and the V segment lost 2 bases, leaving 6 bases of the junction unmatched. Here the CDR3 reads CASSLTREGGTQYF. The CDR3 nucleotides read TGTGCCAGCAGCTTAACCCGGGAGGGGGGTACGCAGTATTTT.

J is TRBJ1-1 and V is TRBV6-1; D is undetermined. Per germline, CDR1 MNHNS and CDR2 SASEGT. V lost 8 bases, J lost 3 bases, and 13 bases lay in between. The CDR3 has 13 residues. The CDR3 DNA is TGTGCCAGCTATTCGGAACGGTACACTGAAGCTTTCTTT. Its protein is CASYSERYTEAFF.

There are a few counts of this clonotype. The chain has TRBV6-2 or TRBV6-3 and TRBJ1-1; D is ambiguous. Germline assignment: CDR1 MNHEY and CDR2 SVGEGT. V was cut by 2 bases and J by 3 bases, with 13 bases left in between. The length of the CDR3 is 15 residues. This CDR3 reads CASSYGPFPDTEAFF. CDR3 sequence (DNA): TGTGCCAGCAGTTACGGGCCATTTCCGGACACTGAAGCTTTCTTT.

This clonotype was seen a handful of times. This chain joins TRBV9 and TRBJ2-7; TRBD2 agrees at 11 bases. The V gene end was trimmed by 5 bases and the J gene end by 1 base; junction bases not matched to a gene: 11. Germline V CDR1 and CDR2: SGDLS, YYNGEE. The CDR3 consists of 17 residues. In DNA form, the CDR3 reads TGTGCCAGCAGGCGAACTAGCGGGAGCCCTCCGTCCTACGAGCAGTACTTC. This gives the protein CASRRTSGSPPSYEQYF.

This chain uses TRBV12-3 or TRBV12-4 with TRBJ2-7; 7 bases align to TRBD1. CDR3 length: 13 residues. The V gene end was trimmed by 7 bases and the J gene end by 3 bases; junction bases not matched to a gene: 6. This CDR3 reads CASTRDSYYEQYF. As DNA, the CDR3 is TGTGCCAGCACCCGGGACAGTTACTACGAGCAGTACTTC.